Following are 25 T cell receptor beta chains from one sample sequenced in a study of blood T cell repertoires in COVID-19. TCRdb keeps only in-frame clones here, not all; method: immunoSEQ multiplex PCR. This sample carries 150,000 or so clones, 87% of them seen once, and the ten largest clones take around 6.5%. The sample was PBMCs or T cells enriched from blood (not recorded which). These receptors all come from a woman aged 45 to 65 who had recovered from COVID-19.

The rearrangement joins TRBV10-3 to TRBJ2-7, with a possible D match to TRBD1 (6 bases). Trimming stripped 3 bases from V and 0 bases from J, with 15 bases between. The germline CDR1 and CDR2 sequences are ENHRY and SYGVKD. CDR3 size: 16 residues. The CDR3 DNA is TGTGCCATCAGTGACCCCGGGACACCGAGCTCCTACGAGCAGTACTTC. Translating it yields CAISDPGTPSSYEQYF.

This sequence joins TRBV10-3 and TRBJ2-1; the D gene is possibly TRBD2 (5 bases). This CDR3 spans 13 amino acids. V was clipped by 7 bases and J by 4 bases, with 11 bases between them. Germline CDR1 reads ENHRY; CDR2 reads SYGVKD. In nucleotides, the CDR3 is TGTGCCATCAAGGACCGGGAATACAATGAGCAGTTCTTC. The encoded protein is CAIKDREYNEQFF.

This rearrangement joins TRBV3-1 (or the pseudogene TRBV3-2) to TRBJ2-7; D remains ambiguous. With 3 bases removed from V and 6 bases from J, the gap between germline ends came to 12 bases. CDR3 size: 13 residues. Germline CDR1 reads LGHDT; CDR2 reads YNNKEL (reference sequence). DNA for the CDR3: TGTGCCAGCAGCCAGAGCGTCGTAGGCGAGCAGTACTTC. Encoded protein: CASSQSVVGEQYF.

This chain joins TRBV7-9 and TRBJ2-7, with TRBD1 identical over 10 bases. Germline CDR1 is SEHNR and CDR2 is FQNEAQ (reference sequence). The CDR3 has 16 amino acids. V gave up 2 bases and J gave up 1 base; unmatched junction bases: 5. The CDR3 here is CASSLTGTGESYEQYF. The CDR3 nucleotides read TGTGCCAGCAGCTTAACCGGGACAGGGGAATCCTACGAGCAGTACTTC.

Comment on this clone: This sample includes further DNA sequences coding for the same CDR3. The rearrangement uses TRBV6-1 and TRBJ1-1, with D uncertain. Germline V lookup: CDR1 MNHNS, CDR2 SASEGT. The CDR3 consists of 12 residues. V was trimmed by 2 bases and J by 4 bases, leaving 5 bases between them. In DNA, the CDR3 is TGTGCCAGCAGTGAACGCAGCACTGAAGCTTTCTTT. Its protein is CASSERSTEAFF.

The rearrangement joins TRBV3-1 (or the pseudogene TRBV3-2) to TRBJ1-4, with D possibly being TRBD1 (5 bases). The J call could be wrong; TRBJ2-2 is a better fit for the DNA end. CDR3 length equals 12 residues. Looked up from germline, CDR1 is LGHDT and CDR2 is YNNKEL (reference sequence). The CDR3 nucleotides are TGTGCCAGCAGCCACCAGGGTGCGGAGCTGTTTTTT. Translating gives CASSHQGAELFF.

The chain recombines TRBV5-1 with TRBJ2-1; 9 positions agree with TRBD2. Germline V gives CDR1 SGHRS, CDR2 YFSETQ. The CDR3 consists of 16 residues. The trim removed 2 bases at V and 6 bases at J, leaving 9 bases unmatched. The CDR3 spells CASSFSIAGVLNEQFF. The CDR3 DNA reads TGCGCCAGCAGCTTCAGCATAGCGGGAGTTCTCAATGAGCAGTTCTTC.

This chain links TRBV3-1 (or the pseudogene TRBV3-2) with TRBJ2-1; 12 bases line up with TRBD2. There are 16 residues in the CDR3. The germline V gene has CDR1 LGHDT and CDR2 YNNKEL (reference sequence). J lost 8 bases, V lost 1 base, and 6 bases had no gene match. The CDR3, as DNA: TGTGCCAGCAGCCAAGGGCGACTAGCGGGAGTCGATGAGCAGTTCTTC. Its translation: CASSQGRLAGVDEQFF.

The gene calls are TRBV6-4 and TRBJ1-1; possibly TRBD1 for D (6 bases). The germline V gene encodes CDR1 MRHNA and CDR2 SNTAGT. This CDR3 comprises 17 residues. V was clipped by 2 bases and J by 4 bases, with 20 bases between them. The CDR3 DNA reads TGTGCCAGCAGTGACCGGGGGGCGGCCCATGGGGGCACTGAAGCTTTCTTT. Encoded protein: CASSDRGAAHGGTEAFF.

Only one count was recorded for this clone. V and J are TRBV5-1 and TRBJ2-2; 12 positions agree with TRBD2. Looked up from germline, CDR1 is SGHRS and CDR2 is YFSETQ. V was clipped by 0 bases and J by 7 bases; unmatched bases: 4. The CDR3 is 16 residues long. CDR3: CASSLGLAGAIGELFF. CDR3 nucleotide sequence: TGCGCCAGCAGCTTGGGACTAGCGGGAGCCATCGGGGAGCTGTTTTTT.

The CDR3 DNA reads TGTGCCAGCTCACCGGGACAGGGCGCCGCGAACACCGGGGAGCTGTTTTTT. Its protein is CASSPGQGAANTGELFF. The V call is TRBV18, the J call TRBJ2-2; 9 bases align to TRBD1. Germline loops: CDR1 KGHSH, CDR2 LQKENI. J gave up 0 bases and V 3 bases, and 5 bases lay outside the gene matches. This CDR3 has 17 residues. Using reference TRBV18 and TRBJ2-2 for the parts outside the CDR3, the full variable domain is NAGVMQNPRHLVRRRGQEARLRCSPMKGHSHVYWYRQLPEEGLKFMVYLQKENIIDESGMPKERFSAEFPKEGPSILRIQQVVRGDSAAYFCASSPGQGAANTGELFFGEGSRLTVL.

V is TRBV11-3 and J is TRBJ2-7; no reliable D call. V shed 3 bases and J shed 6 bases, with 12 bases lying between them. Per germline, CDR1 SGHNT and CDR2 YENEEA. The CDR3 extends over 13 amino acids. CDR3 in amino acids: CASSFSTAGEQYF. DNA of the CDR3: TGTGCCAGCAGCTTTTCAACTGCCGGCGAGCAGTACTTC.

In DNA, the CDR3 is TGTGCCAGCAGCGTAGGCCAGACTAACTATGGCTACACCTTC. Amino acids: CASSVGQTNYGYTF. V gene TRBV9 combines with J gene TRBJ1-2; D remains ambiguous. This CDR3 has 14 amino acids. Trimming left V 0 bases short and J 0 bases short, with 6 bases between. The germline gives CDR1 SGDLS, CDR2 YYNGEE. The entire variable domain, with the rest obtained from reference TRBV9 and TRBJ1-2, is as follows: DSGVTQTPKHLITATGQRVTLRCSPRSGDLSVYWYQQSLDQGLQFLIQYYNGEERAKGNILERFSAQQFPDLHSELNLSSLELGDSALYFCASSVGQTNYGYTFGSGTRLTVV.

This chain connects TRBV7-2 to TRBJ2-7, with 7 bases that match TRBD1. The CDR3 has 13 amino acids. V lost 3 bases to trimming and J lost 3 bases; unmatched junction nucleotides: 2. In germline, CDR1 is SGHTA, CDR2 FQGNSA. The DNA of the CDR3 is TGTGCCAGCAGCTTGAACAGGGGCTACGAGCAGTACTTC. Protein sequence: CASSLNRGYEQYF.

The chain employs TRBV6-2 or TRBV6-3 and TRBJ1-5; D uncertain. Trimming pared 6 bases from V and 5 bases from J, leaving 20 bases between. The length of the CDR3 is 16 residues. In germline, CDR1 is MNHEY, CDR2 SVGEGT. The CDR3 loop reads CASSSALGLSYQPQHF. CDR3 DNA sequence: TGTGCCAGCAGCTCGGCATTGGGCCTATCTTATCAGCCCCAGCATTTT.

CDR3 DNA: TGTGCCAGCAGCTTAGAGAGTTTCGGCAGGATGAATGAAAAACTGTTTTTT. Its translation is CASSLESFGRMNEKLFF. The V call is TRBV7-8, the J call TRBJ1-4; D is unclear. This CDR3 is built from 17 residues. Germline values: CDR1 SGHVS, CDR2 FQNEAQ. Trimming pared 1 base from V and 5 bases from J, leaving 17 bases between.

V usage is TRBV29-1 and J usage is TRBJ1-3; D is unclear. CDR3 length: 14 residues. The ends were cut back, 5 bases at V and 0 bases at J, with 11 bases in the middle. Germline loops: CDR1 SQVTM, CDR2 ANQGSEA. The CDR3 loop reads CSVLPVDSGNTIYF. The CDR3 region has the DNA TGCAGCGTTTTGCCGGTCGACTCTGGAAACACCATATATTTT.

This chain joins TRBV3-1 (or the pseudogene TRBV3-2) and TRBJ2-7; D remains unclear. The CDR3 extends over 17 amino acids. CDR1 LGHDT and CDR2 YNNKEL come from the germline V gene (reference sequence). The ends were cut back, 1 base at V and 2 bases at J, with 18 bases in the middle. This CDR3 is CASSQGSLSQAPYEQYF. CDR3 nucleotide sequence: TGTGCCAGCAGCCAAGGGTCCCTGAGTCAGGCCCCCTACGAGCAGTACTTC.

The chain uses TRBV30 and TRBJ1-2; 7 bases map to TRBD1. V was clipped by 1 base and J by 8 bases; unmatched bases: 10. Germline loops: CDR1 GTSNPN, CDR2 SVGIG (reference sequence). The CDR3 runs 14 residues. The CDR3 nucleotides are TGTGCCTGGAGTGAGGAGAGGGGGCCCTGGGGCTACACCTTC. Its protein is CAWSEERGPWGYTF.

J is TRBJ1-1 and V is TRBV9; possibly TRBD1 for D (6 bases). Trimming stripped 3 bases from V and 11 bases from J, with 14 bases between. Germline CDR1 is SGDLS and CDR2 is YYNGEE. The CDR3 has 12 residues. The CDR3 coding sequence is TGTGCCAGCAGCGCCGGAGGGGGGGAGGCTTTCTTT. Translating gives CASSAGGGEAFF.

The chain has TRBV5-6 and TRBJ1-1, with D hard to call. V lost 3 bases, J lost 3 bases, and 3 bases lay in between. This CDR3 region has 11 residues. The germline CDR1 and CDR2 sequences are SGHDT and YYEEEE. The CDR3, as DNA: TGTGCCAGCAGCTCCTACACTGAAGCTTTCTTT. This translates into CASSSYTEAFF.

The chain's CDR3 is CATEPASPRVGDTQYF. CDR3 in DNA: TGTGCCACCGAACCTGCGAGTCCCCGGGTGGGAGATACGCAGTATTTT. V gene TRBV18 combines with J gene TRBJ2-3; D ambiguous. Deletions cut 10 bases from V and 5 bases from J, with 25 bases between. Looked up from germline, CDR1 is KGHSH and CDR2 is LQKENI. The CDR3 is 16 amino acids.

CDR3 nucleotides: TGTGCCAGCAGTTTAACCCAGGGGGCGGGCGGCTACACCTTC. It specifies CASSLTQGAGGYTF. V usage is TRBV27 and J usage is TRBJ1-2, with 8 bases lining up with TRBD1. Germline CDR1 reads MNHEY; CDR2 reads SMNVEV (reference sequence). J lost 8 bases, V lost 2 bases, and 7 bases had no gene match. This CDR3 spans 14 amino acids.

The chain combines TRBV28 with TRBJ1-5, with a possible D match to TRBD1 (5 bases). Between the trimmed V and J ends, which lost 6 bases and 3 bases, there was a span of 12 bases. This CDR3 contains 14 residues. Germline V gene data show CDR1 as MDHEN and CDR2 as SYDVKM. The CDR3 coding sequence is TGTGCCAGCAGAGAAACAGGTTTCAATCAGCCCCAGCATTTT. This encodes CASRETGFNQPQHF.

The rearrangement joins TRBV19 to TRBJ1-5; 10 positions agree with TRBD1. V lost 8 bases, J lost 6 bases, and 7 bases stayed unmatched. This CDR3 comprises 14 residues. The V gene's germline CDR1 is LNHDA and CDR2 SQIVND (reference sequence). This CDR3 is CASEPGQGRQPQHF. In nucleotides, the CDR3 is TGTGCCAGTGAACCGGGACAGGGGCGTCAGCCCCAGCATTTT.